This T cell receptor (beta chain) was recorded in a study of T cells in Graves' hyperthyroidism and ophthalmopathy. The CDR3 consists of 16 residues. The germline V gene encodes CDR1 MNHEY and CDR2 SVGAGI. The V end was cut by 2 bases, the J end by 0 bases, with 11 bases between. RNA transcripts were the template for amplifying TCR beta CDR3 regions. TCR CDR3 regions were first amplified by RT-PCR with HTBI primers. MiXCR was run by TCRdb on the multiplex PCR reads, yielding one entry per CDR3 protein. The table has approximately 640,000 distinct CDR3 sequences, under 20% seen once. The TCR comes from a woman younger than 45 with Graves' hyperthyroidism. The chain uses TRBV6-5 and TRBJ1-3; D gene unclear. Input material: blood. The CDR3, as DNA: TGTGCCAGCAGTTACGGGTTCGACCGCTCTGGAAACACCATATATTTT. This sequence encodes CASSYGFDRSGNTIYF.